Sequencing of this T cell receptor beta chain was carried out in a study of tumor-infiltrating lymphocytes in oesophageal squamous cell carcinoma. TCRdb itself ran the PCR reads through MiXCR, one entry per CDR3 protein. Seen here are approximately 15,000 distinct CDR3 sequences, more than 50% observed once, and the top ten hold about 18%. The V gene's germline CDR1 is ENHRY and CDR2 SYGVKD. CDR3 size: 17 residues. The receptor was isolated from a male donor with esophageal squamous cell carcinoma. The chain has TRBV10-3 and TRBJ2-1; 10 nucleotides align to TRBD1. The closer fit of TRBJ1-2 to the DNA end suggests the J call may be wrong. Sample: esophageal tumor tissue. Written as DNA, the CDR3 is TGTGCCATCAGTCTAGCGACAGGGGGCACCCTTAGCTATGGCTACACCTTC. Its protein is CAISLATGGTLSYGYTF.